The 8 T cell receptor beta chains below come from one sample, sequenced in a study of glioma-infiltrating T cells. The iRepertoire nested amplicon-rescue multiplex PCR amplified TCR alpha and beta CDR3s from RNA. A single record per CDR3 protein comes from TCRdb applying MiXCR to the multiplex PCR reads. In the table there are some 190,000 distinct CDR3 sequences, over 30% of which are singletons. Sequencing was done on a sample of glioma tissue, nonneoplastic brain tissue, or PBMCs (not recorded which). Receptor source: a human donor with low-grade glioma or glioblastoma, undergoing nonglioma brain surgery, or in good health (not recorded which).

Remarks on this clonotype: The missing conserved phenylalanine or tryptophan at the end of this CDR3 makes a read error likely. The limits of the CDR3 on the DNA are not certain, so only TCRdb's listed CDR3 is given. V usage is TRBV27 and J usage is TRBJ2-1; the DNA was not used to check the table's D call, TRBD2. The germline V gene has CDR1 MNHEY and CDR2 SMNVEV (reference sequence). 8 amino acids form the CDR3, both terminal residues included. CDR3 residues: CASSTLAG.

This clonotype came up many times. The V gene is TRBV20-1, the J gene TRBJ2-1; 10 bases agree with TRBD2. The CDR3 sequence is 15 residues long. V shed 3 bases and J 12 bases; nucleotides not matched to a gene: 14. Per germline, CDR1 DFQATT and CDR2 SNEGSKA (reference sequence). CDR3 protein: CSASVASGGGQWQFF. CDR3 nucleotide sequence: TGCAGTGCTAGTGTCGCGAGCGGGGGGGGCCAGTGGCAGTTCTTC.

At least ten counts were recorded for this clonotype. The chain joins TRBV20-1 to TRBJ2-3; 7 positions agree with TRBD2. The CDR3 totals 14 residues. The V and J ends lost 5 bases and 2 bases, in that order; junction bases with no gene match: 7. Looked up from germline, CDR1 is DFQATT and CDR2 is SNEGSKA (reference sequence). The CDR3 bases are TGCAGTGCTCCTGTGGGGGGGACCACAGATACGCAGTATTTT. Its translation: CSAPVGGTTDTQYF.

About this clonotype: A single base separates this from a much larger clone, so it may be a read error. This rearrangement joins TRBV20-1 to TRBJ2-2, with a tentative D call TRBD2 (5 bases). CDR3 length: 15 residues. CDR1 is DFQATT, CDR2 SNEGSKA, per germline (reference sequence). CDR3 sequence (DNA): TGCAGTGCTAGAGAATCGTGGAAGAACACCGGGGAGATGTTTTTT. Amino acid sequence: CSARESWKNTGEMFF.

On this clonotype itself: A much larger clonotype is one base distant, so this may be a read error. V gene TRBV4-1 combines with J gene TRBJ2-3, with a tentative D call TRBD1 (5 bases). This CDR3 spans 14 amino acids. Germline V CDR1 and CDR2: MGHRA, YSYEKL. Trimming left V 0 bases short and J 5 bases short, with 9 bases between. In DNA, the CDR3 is TGCGCCAGCAGCCAAGAAATGGGGCAAGATACGCAGTATTTT. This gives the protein CASSQEMGQDTQYF.

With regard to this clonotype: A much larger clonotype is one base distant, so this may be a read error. CDR3 sequence reads: CASGFSYGDTF. The CDR3 nucleotides read TGTGCCAGCGGGTTCAGCTATGGCGACACCTTC. The rearrangement joins TRBV6-5 to TRBJ1-2; the D is unclear. This CDR3 is 11 amino acids long. CDR1 and CDR2 (germline): MNHEY, SVGAGI.

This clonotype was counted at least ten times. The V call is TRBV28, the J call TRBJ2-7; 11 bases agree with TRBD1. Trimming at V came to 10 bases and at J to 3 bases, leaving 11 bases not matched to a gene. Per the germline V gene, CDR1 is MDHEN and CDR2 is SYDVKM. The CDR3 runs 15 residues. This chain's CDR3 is CATSPTGTGGYEQYF. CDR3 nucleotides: TGTGCCACTTCCCCCACCGGGACAGGGGGCTACGAGCAGTACTTC.

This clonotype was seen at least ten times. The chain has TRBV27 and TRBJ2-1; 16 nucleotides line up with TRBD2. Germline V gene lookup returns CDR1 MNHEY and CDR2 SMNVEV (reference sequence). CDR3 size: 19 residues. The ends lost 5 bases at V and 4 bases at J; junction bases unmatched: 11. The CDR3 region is CASSLRSGTSGRGYNEQFF. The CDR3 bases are TGTGCCAGCAGTCTCCGATCCGGGACTAGCGGGAGGGGTTACAATGAGCAGTTCTTC.